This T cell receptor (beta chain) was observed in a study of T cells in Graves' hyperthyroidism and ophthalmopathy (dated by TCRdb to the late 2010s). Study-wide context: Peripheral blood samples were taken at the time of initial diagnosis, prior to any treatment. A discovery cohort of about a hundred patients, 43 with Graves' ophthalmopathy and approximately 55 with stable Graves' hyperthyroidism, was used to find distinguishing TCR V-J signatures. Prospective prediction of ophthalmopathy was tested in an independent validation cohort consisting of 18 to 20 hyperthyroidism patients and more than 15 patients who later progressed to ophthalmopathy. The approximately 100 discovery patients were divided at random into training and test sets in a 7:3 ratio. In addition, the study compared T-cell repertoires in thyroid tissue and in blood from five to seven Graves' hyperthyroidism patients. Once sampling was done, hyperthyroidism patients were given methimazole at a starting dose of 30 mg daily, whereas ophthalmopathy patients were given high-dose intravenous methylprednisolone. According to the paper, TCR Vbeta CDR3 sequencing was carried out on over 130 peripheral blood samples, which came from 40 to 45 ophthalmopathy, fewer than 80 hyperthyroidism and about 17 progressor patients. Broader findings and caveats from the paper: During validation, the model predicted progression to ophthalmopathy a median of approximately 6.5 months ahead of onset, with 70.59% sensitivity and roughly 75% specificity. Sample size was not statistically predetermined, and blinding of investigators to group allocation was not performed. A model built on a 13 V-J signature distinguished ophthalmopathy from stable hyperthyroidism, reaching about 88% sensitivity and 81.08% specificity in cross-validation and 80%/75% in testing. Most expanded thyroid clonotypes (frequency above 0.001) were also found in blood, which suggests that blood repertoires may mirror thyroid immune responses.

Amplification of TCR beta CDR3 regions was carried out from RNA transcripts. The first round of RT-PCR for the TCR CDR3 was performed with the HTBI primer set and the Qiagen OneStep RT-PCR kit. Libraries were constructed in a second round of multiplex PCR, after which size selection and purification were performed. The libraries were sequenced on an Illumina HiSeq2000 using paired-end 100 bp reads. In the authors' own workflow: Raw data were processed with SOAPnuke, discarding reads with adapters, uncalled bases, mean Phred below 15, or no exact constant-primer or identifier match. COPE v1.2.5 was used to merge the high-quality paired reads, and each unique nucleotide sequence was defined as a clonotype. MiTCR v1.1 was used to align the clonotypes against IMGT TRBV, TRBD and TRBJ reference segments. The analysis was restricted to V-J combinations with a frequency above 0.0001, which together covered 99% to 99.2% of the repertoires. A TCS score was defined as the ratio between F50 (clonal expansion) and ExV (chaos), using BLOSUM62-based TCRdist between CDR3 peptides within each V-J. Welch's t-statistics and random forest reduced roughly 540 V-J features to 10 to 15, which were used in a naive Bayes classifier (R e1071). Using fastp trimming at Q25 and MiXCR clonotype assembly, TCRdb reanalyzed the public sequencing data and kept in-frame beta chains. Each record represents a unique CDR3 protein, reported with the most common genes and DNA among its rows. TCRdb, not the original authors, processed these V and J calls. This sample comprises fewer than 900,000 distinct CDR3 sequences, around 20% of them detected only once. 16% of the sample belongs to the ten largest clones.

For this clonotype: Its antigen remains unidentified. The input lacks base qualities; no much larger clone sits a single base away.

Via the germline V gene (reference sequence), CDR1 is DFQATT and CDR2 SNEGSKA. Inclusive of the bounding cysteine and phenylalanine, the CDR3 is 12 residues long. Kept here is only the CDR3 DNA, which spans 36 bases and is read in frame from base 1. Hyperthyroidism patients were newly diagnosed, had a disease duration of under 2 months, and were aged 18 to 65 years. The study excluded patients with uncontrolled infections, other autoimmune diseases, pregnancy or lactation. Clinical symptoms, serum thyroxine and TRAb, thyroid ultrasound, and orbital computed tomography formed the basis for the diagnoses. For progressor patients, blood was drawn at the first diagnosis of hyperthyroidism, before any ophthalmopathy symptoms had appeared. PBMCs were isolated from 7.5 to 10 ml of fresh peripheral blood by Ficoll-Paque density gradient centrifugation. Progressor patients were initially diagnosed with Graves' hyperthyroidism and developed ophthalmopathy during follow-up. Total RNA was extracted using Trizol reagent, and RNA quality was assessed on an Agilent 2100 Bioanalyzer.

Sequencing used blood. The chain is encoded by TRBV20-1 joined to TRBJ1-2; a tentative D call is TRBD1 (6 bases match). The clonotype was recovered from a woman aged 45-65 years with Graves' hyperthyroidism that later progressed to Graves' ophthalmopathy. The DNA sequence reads TGCAGACGGGGGGCAGGGAACTATGGCTACACCTTC. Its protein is CRRGAGNYGYTF.